This T cell receptor beta chain was documented in a study of T cell responses to AZD1222 COVID-19 vaccine. In this sample, this clone turned up once. Some clones are missing from TCRdb's copy, which holds only in-frame ones; the method was immunoSEQ multiplex PCR. The table shows around 94,000 clones, with roughly 84% occurring only once. The CDR3 consists of 15 residues. Germline CDR1 LNHDA, CDR2 SQIVND (reference sequence). With V trimmed by 3 bases and J by 5 bases, 10 bases remained unmatched. The TCR originated in an adult in good health. Sequencing was performed on peripheral blood, taken on day 0 of AZD1222 vaccination. This chain connects TRBV19 to TRBJ2-7; TRBD1 matches at 7 bases. CDR3 residues: CASSIPNLQGNEQYF. CDR3 DNA: TGTGCCAGTAGTATCCCTAATCTACAGGGGAACGAGCAGTACTTC.